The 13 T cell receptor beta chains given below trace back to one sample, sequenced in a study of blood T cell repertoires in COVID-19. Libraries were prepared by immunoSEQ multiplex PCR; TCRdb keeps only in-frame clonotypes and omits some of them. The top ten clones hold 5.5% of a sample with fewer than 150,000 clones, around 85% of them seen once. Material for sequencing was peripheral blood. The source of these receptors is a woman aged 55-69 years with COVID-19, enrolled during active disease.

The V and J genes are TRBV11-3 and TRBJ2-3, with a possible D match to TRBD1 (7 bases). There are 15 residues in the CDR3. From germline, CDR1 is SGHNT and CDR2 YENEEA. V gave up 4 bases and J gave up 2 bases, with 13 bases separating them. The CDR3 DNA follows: TGTGCCAGCAGCTCTAGGAGGGGGCTCACAGATACGCAGTATTTT. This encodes CASSSRRGLTDTQYF. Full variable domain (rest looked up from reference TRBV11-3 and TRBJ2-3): EAGVVQSPRYKIIEKKQPVAFWCNPISGHNTLYWYLQNLGQGPELLIRYENEEAVDDSQLPKDRFSAERLKGVDSTLKIQPAELGDSAVYLCASSSRRGLTDTQYFGPGTRLTVL.

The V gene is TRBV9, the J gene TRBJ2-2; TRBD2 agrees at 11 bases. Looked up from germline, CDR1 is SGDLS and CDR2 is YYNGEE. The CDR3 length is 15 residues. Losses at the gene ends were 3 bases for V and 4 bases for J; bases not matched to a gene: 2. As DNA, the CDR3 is TGTGCCAGCAGCGGGGGGACTAGCGGCACCGGGGAGCTGTTTTTT. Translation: CASSGGTSGTGELFF.

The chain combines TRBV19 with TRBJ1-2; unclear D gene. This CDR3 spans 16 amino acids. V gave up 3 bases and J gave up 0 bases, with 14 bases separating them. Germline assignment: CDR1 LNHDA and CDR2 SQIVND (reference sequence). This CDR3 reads CASSITEMSTNYGYTF. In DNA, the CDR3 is TGTGCCAGTAGTATCACAGAGATGTCAACTAACTATGGCTACACCTTC. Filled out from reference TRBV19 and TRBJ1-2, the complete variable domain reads DGGITQSPKYLFRKEGQNVTLSCEQNLNHDAMYWYRQDPGQGLRLIYYSQIVNDFQKGDIAEGYSVSREKKESFPLTVTSAQKNPTAFYLCASSITEMSTNYGYTFGSGTRLTVV.

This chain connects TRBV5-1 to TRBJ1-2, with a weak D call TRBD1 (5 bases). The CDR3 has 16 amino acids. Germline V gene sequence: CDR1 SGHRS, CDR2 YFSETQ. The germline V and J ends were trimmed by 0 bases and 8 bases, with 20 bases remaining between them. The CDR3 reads CASSLGEGTAGSGYTF. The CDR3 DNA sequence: TGCGCCAGCAGCTTGGGGGAGGGGACGGCCGGGTCCGGCTACACCTTC. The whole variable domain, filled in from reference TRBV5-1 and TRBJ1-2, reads KAGVTQTPRYLIKTRGQQVTLSCSPISGHRSVSWYQQTPGQGLQFLFEYFSETQRNKGNFPGRFSGRQFSNSRSEMNVSTLELGDSALYLCASSLGEGTAGSGYTFGSGTRLTVV.

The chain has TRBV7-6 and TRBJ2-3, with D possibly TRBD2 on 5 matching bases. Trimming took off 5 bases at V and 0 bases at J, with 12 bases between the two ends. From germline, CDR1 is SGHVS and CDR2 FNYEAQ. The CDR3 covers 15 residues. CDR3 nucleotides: TGTGCCAGCAGCCCCTTTGGGGAGAGCACAGATACGCAGTATTTT. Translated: CASSPFGESTDTQYF.

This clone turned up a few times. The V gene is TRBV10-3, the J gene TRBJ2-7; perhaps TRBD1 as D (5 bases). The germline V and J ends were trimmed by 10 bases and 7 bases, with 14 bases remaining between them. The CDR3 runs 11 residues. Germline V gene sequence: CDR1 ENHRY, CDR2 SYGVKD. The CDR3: CATKGLVEQYF. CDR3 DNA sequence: TGTGCCACAAAGGGGCTAGTTGAGCAGTACTTC.

CDR3 sequence: CASTNRQGVDGYTF. CDR3 bases: TGTGCCAGCACCAACCGACAGGGTGTCGATGGCTACACCTTC. The chain couples TRBV7-9 to TRBJ1-2; 7 bases align to TRBD1. Germline V gene lookup returns CDR1 SEHNR and CDR2 FQNEAQ (reference sequence). The CDR3 is 14 residues long. Trimming took 7 bases from V and 6 from J; bases not matched to a gene: 11.

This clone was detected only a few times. The CDR3 region is CSASTGTGDNQPQHF. DNA for the CDR3: TGCAGTGCTAGTACCGGGACAGGGGACAATCAGCCCCAGCATTTT. The chain links TRBV20-1 to TRBJ1-5; 10 bases are a match to TRBD1. Germline CDR1 is DFQATT and CDR2 is SNEGSKA (reference sequence). The CDR3 sequence is 15 residues long. V trimming: 3 bases; J trimming: 3 bases; junction bases outside the gene matches: 5.

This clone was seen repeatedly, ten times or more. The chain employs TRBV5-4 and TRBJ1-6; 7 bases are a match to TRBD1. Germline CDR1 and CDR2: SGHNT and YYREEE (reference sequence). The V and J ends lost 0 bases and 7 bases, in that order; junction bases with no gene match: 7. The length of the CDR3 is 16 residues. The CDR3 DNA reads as TGTGCCAGCAGCTTGGACCCCGGACAGGCGAATTCACCCCTCCACTTT. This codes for CASSLDPGQANSPLHF.

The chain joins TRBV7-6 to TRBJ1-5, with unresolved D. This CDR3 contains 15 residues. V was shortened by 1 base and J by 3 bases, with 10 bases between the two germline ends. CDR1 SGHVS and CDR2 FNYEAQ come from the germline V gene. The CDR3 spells CASSLGAANNQPQHF. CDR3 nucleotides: TGTGCCAGCAGCTTAGGCGCAGCGAACAATCAGCCCCAGCATTTT.

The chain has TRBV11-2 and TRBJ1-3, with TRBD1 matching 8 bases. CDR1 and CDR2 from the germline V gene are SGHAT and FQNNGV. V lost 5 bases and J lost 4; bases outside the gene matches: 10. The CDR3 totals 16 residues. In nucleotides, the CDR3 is TGTGCCAGCAGCCAAGGGGGACAGGCAGGAGGAAACACCATATATTTT. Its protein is CASSQGGQAGGNTIYF.

The CDR3 nucleotides read TGTGCCAGCAGCAATCACAGGCATAACTATGGCTACACCTTC. Translation gives CASSNHRHNYGYTF. This chain links TRBV21-1 with TRBJ1-2; TRBD1, the D gene given by the table, was not confirmed from the DNA. TRBV21-1 is a pseudogene. This CDR3 spans 14 amino acids.

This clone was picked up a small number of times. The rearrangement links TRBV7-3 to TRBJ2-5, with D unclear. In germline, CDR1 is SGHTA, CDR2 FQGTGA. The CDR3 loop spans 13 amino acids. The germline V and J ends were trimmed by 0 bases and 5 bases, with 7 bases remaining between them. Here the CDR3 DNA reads TGTGCCAGCAGCTTAACGCTACGGGAGACCCAGTACTTC. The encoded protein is CASSLTLRETQYF.